This T cell receptor beta chain is drawn from a study of early T cells in non-severe SARS-CoV-2 infection. The overall study: Sequencing of bulk RNA from unsorted whole blood was done, without chain pairing. Findings and caveats of the study: Database matching using VDJdb favored anti-spike CD8 responses, with private and CD4 specificities left missing.

In this sample, this clonotype turned up a few times. What it binds is unknown. Each single cDNA molecule received a unique molecular identifier. Via MiXCR, TCRdb re-called the 5' RACE reads, giving one row per CDR3 protein. This sample has about 42,000 distinct CDR3 sequences, with approximately 7.1% found just once. V lost 5 bases and J lost 3, with 8 bases in between. The CDR3 runs 13 residues. Germline V CDR1 and CDR2: GTSNPN, SVGIG (reference sequence). The rearrangement joins TRBV30 to TRBJ1-6, with D perhaps matching TRBD1 (5 bases). Material: whole blood. The TCR was taken from an adult who was a healthcare worker with PCR-confirmed SARS-CoV-2 infection or an uninfected control (not recorded which). The chain's CDR3 is CAWEQVYNSPLHF. The CDR3, as DNA: TGTGCCTGGGAACAGGTCTATAATTCACCCCTCCACTTT.